The clone carrying this TCR beta chain was observed once. What it binds is not known. The J segment lost 7 bases and the V segment lost 9 bases, leaving 12 bases of the junction unmatched. CDR1 is MGHDK and CDR2 is SYGVNS in the germline V gene. The CDR3 covers 15 residues. This sample was taken from a study of glioma-infiltrating T cells. Study observations and caveats: Very few CDR3 sequences were shared between tissue and blood.

The iRepertoire nested amplicon-rescue multiplex PCR amplified TCR alpha and beta CDR3s from RNA. TCRdb called the multiplex PCR reads again in MiXCR, with one record for every CDR3 protein. Among around 390,000 distinct CDR3 sequences listed, around 38% were seen once. The specimen sequenced was glioma tissue, nonneoplastic brain tissue, or PBMCs (not recorded which). This sequence was found in a human donor with low-grade glioma or glioblastoma, undergoing nonglioma brain surgery, or in good health (not recorded which). The chain employs TRBV25-1 and TRBJ2-1; 10 nucleotides line up with TRBD1. The CDR3 protein is CASSPGTGDINEQFF. Written as DNA, the CDR3 is TGTGCCAGTAGCCCCGGGACAGGGGACATTAATGAGCAGTTCTTC.